This entry is about one T cell receptor (beta chain). The target antigen is unknown. Assay used: immunoSEQ multiplex PCR; TCRdb lists only in-frame clones, some missing. The sample holds about 26,000 clones, 95% to 97% seen once. V was pared by 0 bases and J by 3 bases, with 15 bases between. Germline lookup yields CDR1 SGHNT and CDR2 YYREEE (reference sequence). The CDR3 is made up of 17 amino acids. The data were taken from a study of monozygotic twins with cystic fibrosis. Across the whole study: Approximately 2.8 micrograms of fragmented DNA underwent roughly 16 PCR cycles for library preparation.

Study-wide results and limits: Nucleotide-identical clonotype sharing was significantly higher within monozygotic CF twin pairs than between unrelated CF individuals.

This chain connects TRBV5-4 to TRBJ1-4; weak D call: TRBD1 (6 bases). Sequenced input: blood. The receptor was derived from a girl aged 2-15 years with cystic fibrosis. CDR3 bases: TGTGCCAGCAGCTTGGATCCAGGGGTTAGGGCTAATGAAAAACTGTTTTTT. Encoded protein: CASSLDPGVRANEKLFF.